The subject of this entry is one T cell receptor (beta chain). Its antigen remains unknown. The data were produced by immunoSEQ multiplex PCR, yet TCRdb's version contains in-frame clones alone and is incomplete. The sample lists some 140,000 clones; under 95% were seen once. The data originate from a study of T cell responses to AZD1222 COVID-19 vaccine. The study's findings and limits: Once two AZD1222 doses were given, Spike-specific TCR breadth and depth went up. Donor demographics were predominantly white British with a female majority; clonal diversity may be underestimated. Spike was spanned by vaccine-associated CD4 TCRs, which were dominant at 160-218 and 743-854.

V shed 5 bases and J 4 bases; nucleotides not matched to a gene: 6. This CDR3 region has 16 residues. Germline CDR1 and CDR2: KGHDR and SFDVKD. The source of this sequence is an adult in good health. The chain combines TRBV24-1 with TRBJ2-1; 11 bases fit TRBD2. Source: peripheral blood, taken on day 0 of AZD1222 vaccination. The CDR3 is CATSAIAGGAYNEQFF. In nucleotides, the CDR3 is TGTGCCACCAGTGCTATAGCGGGAGGGGCTTACAATGAGCAGTTCTTC.